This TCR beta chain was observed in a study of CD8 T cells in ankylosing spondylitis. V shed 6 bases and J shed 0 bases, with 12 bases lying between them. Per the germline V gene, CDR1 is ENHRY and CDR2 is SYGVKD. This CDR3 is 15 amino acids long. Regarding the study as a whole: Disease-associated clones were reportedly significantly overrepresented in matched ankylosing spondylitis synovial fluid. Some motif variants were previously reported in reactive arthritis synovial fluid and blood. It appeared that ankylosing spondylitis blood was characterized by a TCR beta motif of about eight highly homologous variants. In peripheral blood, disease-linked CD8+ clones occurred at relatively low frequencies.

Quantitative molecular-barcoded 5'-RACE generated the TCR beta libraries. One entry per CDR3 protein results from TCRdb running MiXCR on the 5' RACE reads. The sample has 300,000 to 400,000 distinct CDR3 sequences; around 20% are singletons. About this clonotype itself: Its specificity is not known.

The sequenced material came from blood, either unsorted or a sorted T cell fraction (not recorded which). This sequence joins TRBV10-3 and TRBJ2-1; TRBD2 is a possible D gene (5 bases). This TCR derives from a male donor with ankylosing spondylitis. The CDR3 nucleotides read TGTGCCATCAGGAGGGATCTAAGCTCCTACAATGAGCAGTTCTTC. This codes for CAIRRDLSSYNEQFF.